This passage covers 6 T cell receptor beta chains from one sample sequenced in a study of T-cell memory formation after mild COVID-19. Each CDR3 protein is one row after TCRdb ran MiXCR on the 5' RACE reads. This sample has around 110,000 distinct CDR3 sequences, with under 15% found just once. The sequencing input was PBMCs or a T cell subset sorted from them (not recorded which). These receptors were collected from a man younger than 35 who had mild COVID-19 (a few samples of this study predate the infection). Cell type and time point are not known.

Only a few counts were recorded for this clonotype. This chain links TRBV28 with TRBJ2-1, with 9 bases matching TRBD2. Germline V CDR1 and CDR2: MDHEN, SYDVKM. The J segment lost 6 bases and the V segment lost 6 bases, leaving 9 bases of the junction unmatched. The CDR3 is 15 amino acids. The CDR3 spells CASRPAGGPGNEQFF. The CDR3 bases are TGTGCCAGCAGGCCCGCGGGGGGGCCCGGCAATGAGCAGTTCTTC.

The rearrangement links TRBV5-1 to TRBJ1-2, with D tentatively TRBD1 (5 bases). The CDR3 is made up of 13 amino acids. Per the germline V gene, CDR1 is SGHRS and CDR2 is YFSETQ. With 1 base removed from V and 4 bases from J, the gap between germline ends came to 8 bases. DNA for the CDR3: TGCGCCAGCAGCTTGAGGGGTTTCTATGGCTACACCTTC. It yields the protein CASSLRGFYGYTF.

The chain is built from TRBV2 and TRBJ2-5, with 8 bases matching TRBD1. Germline V gene lookup returns CDR1 SNHLY and CDR2 FYNNEI. The trim removed 8 bases at V and 0 bases at J, leaving 8 bases unmatched. CDR3 length: 15 residues. Here the CDR3 reads CASSDRDRNQETQYF. For the CDR3, the DNA is TGTGCCAGCTCGGATCGGGACAGGAACCAAGAGACCCAGTACTTC.

This clonotype was counted a few times. The chain employs TRBV11-2 and TRBJ2-7, with D possibly TRBD2 on 6 matching bases. Trimming shortened V by 3 bases and J by 2 bases, and 14 bases separated the two germline ends. From germline, CDR1 is SGHAT and CDR2 FQNNGV. CDR3 length: 15 residues. As DNA, the CDR3 is TGTGCCAGCAGCTTCGGAGGGGAGCGCACCTACGAGCAGTACGTC. This encodes CASSFGGERTYEQYV.

The J gene is TRBJ2-7, the V gene TRBV3-1; possibly TRBD2 for D (5 bases). Germline lookup yields CDR1 LGHDT and CDR2 YNNKEL (reference sequence). Trimming removed 1 base from V and 0 bases from J, with 10 bases in between. The CDR3 length is 15 residues. CDR3 amino acids: CASSQGLRDSYEQYF. In nucleotides, the CDR3 is TGTGCCAGCAGCCAAGGTTTGAGGGACTCCTACGAGCAGTACTTC.

In its sample, this clonotype was seen a few times. The V call is TRBV27, the J call TRBJ1-2; no clear D gene. V was shortened by 4 bases and J by 0 bases, with 12 bases between the two germline ends. Germline lookup yields CDR1 MNHEY and CDR2 SMNVEV (reference sequence). The CDR3 extends over 15 amino acids. As DNA, the CDR3 is TGTGCCAGCAGTTCGCTCTCGTTCGCTAACTATGGCTACACCTTC. Translated: CASSSLSFANYGYTF.